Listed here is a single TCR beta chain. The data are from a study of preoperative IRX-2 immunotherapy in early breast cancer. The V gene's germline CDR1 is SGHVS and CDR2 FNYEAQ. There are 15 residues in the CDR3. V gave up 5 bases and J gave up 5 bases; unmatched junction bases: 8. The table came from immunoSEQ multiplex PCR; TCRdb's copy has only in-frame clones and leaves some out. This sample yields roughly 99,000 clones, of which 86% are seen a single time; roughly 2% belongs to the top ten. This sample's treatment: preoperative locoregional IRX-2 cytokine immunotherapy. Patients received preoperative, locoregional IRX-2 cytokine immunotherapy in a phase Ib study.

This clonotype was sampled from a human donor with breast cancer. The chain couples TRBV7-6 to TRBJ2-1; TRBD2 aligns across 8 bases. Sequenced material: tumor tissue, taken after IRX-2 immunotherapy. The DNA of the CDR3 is TGTGCCAGCAGCCAACCCCCGGGAGGGGACAATGAGCAGTTCTTC. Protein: CASSQPPGGDNEQFF. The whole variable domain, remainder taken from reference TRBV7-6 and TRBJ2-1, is GAGVSQSPRYKVTKRGQDVALRCDPISGHVSLYWYRQALGQGPEFLTYFNYEAQQDKSGLPNDRFSAERPEGSISTLTIQRTEQRDSAMYRCASSQPPGGDNEQFFGPGTRLTVL.